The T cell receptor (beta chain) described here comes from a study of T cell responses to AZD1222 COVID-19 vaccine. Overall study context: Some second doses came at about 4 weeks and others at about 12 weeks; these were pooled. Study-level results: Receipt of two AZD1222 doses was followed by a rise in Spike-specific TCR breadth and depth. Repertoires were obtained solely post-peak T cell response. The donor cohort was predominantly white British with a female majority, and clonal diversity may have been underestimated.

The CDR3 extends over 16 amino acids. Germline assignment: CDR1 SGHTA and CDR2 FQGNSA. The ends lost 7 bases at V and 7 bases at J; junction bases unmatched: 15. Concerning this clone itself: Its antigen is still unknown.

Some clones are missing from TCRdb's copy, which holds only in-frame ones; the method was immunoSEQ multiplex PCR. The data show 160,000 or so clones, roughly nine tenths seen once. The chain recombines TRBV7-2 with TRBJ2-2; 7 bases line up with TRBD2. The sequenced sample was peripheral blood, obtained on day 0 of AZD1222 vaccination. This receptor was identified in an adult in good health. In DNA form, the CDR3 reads TGTGCCAGCACCCGACTAGCCTCCCCCCCAGTCGGGGAGCTGTTTTTT. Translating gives CASTRLASPPVGELFF.